This T cell receptor (beta chain) stems from a study of blood T cell repertoires in COVID-19. Study background: T cells, B-cell-depleted T cells, or PBMCs supplied cDNA or gDNA.

V lost 6 bases and J lost 2; bases outside the gene matches: 8. CDR3 length: 14 residues. CDR1 is SQVTM, CDR2 ANQGSEA, per germline. The data were produced by immunoSEQ multiplex PCR, yet TCRdb's version contains in-frame clones alone and is incomplete. The sample has around 130,000 clones, roughly four fifths seen once. The V and J genes are TRBV29-1 and TRBJ2-7; 9 bases map to TRBD1. This TCR came from a human donor in a cohort sampled during active COVID-19. Material for sequencing was peripheral blood. CDR3 nucleotide sequence: TGCAGCGTACAACCGGGACAGGGTGCCTACGAGCAGTACTTC. It codes for CSVQPGQGAYEQYF.